The entry below describes one TCR beta chain. Its antigen is currently unknown. These data belong to a study of T cell repertoires in cytomegalovirus infection. Study summary: Recently identified HLA-C-restricted CMV epitopes were among the peptides used.

In TCRdb, the reads were re-called with MiXCR into one record per CDR3 protein. This table has about 480,000 distinct CDR3 sequences, around 35% appearing once. The V and J ends lost 2 bases and 8 bases respectively, with 16 bases between them. The V gene's germline CDR1 is SGHRS and CDR2 YFSETQ. The length of the CDR3 is 14 residues. The specimen was cultured PBMCs, collected from culture after CMV antigen stimulation. The clonotype comes from a human donor in good health (CMV status not recorded). Some clones in this sample may be carry-over from other donors' samples. The chain is built from TRBV5-1 and TRBJ1-2; unclear D gene. The CDR3 DNA reads as TGCGCCAGCAGCTTTGGTACACTTCGGCTGGGCTACACCTTC. Residues: CASSFGTLRLGYTF.